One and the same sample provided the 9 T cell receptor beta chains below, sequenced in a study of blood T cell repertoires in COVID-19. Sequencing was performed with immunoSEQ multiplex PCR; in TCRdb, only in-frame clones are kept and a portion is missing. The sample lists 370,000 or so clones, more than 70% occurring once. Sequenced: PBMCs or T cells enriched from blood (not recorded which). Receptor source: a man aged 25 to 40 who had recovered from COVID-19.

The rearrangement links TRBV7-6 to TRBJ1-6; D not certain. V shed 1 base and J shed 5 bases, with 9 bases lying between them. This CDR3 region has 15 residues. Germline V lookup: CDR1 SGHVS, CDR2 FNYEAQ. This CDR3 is CASSLDLGDNSPLHF. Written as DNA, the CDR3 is TGTGCCAGCAGCTTAGACCTAGGAGATAATTCACCCCTCCACTTT.

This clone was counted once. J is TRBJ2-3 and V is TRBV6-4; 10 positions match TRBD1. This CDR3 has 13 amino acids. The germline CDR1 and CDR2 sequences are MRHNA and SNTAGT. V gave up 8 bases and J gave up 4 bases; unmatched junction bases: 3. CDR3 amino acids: CASSGQGSDTQYF. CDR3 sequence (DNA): TGTGCCAGCTCGGGACAGGGGTCAGATACGCAGTATTTT.

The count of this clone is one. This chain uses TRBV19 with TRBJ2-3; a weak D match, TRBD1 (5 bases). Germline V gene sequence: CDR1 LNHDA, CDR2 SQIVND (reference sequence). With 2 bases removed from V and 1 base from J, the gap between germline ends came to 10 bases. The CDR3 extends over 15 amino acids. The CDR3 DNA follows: TGTGCCAGTAGTATAATCGCCAGGGGCACAGATACGCAGTATTTT. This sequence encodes CASSIIARGTDTQYF.

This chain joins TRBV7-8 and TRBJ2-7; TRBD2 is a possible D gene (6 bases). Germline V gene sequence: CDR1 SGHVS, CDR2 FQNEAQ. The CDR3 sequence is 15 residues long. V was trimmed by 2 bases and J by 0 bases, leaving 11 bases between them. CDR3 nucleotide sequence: TGTGCCAGCAGCTTACTCTCCGGGAGCTCCTACGAGCAGTACTTC. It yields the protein CASSLLSGSSYEQYF.

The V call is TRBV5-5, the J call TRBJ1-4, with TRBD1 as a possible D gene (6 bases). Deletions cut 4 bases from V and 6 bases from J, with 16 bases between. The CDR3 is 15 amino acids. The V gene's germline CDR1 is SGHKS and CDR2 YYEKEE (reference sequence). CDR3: CASSRAGAGDEKLFF. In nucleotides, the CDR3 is TGTGCCAGCAGCAGGGCGGGGGCAGGGGATGAAAAACTGTTTTTT.

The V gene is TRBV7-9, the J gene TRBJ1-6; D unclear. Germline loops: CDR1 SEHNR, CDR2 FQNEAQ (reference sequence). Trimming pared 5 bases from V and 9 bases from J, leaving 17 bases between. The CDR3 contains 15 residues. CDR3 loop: CASSPRRDNSSPLHF. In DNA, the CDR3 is TGTGCCAGCAGCCCTCGGAGGGATAATTCTTCACCCCTCCACTTT.

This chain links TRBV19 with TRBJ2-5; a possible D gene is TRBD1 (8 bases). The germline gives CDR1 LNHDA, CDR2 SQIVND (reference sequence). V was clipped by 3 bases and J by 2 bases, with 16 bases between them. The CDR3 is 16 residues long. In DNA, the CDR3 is TGTGCCAGTAGTATTGGGGGGGGGACAGGACAAGAGACCCAGTACTTC. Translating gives CASSIGGGTGQETQYF.

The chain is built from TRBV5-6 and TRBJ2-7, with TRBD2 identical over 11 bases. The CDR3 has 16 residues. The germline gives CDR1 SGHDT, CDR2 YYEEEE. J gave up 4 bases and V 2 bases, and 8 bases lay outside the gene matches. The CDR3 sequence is CASSLTSGGLGYEQYF. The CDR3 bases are TGTGCCAGCAGCTTAACTAGCGGGGGTCTCGGGTACGAGCAGTACTTC.

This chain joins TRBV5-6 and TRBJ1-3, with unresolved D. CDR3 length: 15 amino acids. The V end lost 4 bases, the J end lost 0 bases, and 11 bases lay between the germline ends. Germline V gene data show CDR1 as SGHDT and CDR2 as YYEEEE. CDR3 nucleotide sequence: TGTGCCAGCAGCCCGGGTTTATTCTCTGGAAACACCATATATTTT. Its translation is CASSPGLFSGNTIYF.